The next 15 T cell receptor beta chains were all read from a single sample in a study of IL-17A CD8 T cells in psoriatic arthritis synovium. This table comes from immunoSEQ multiplex PCR, and its TCRdb copy is limited to in-frame clones, with some not included. The sample lists about 2,300 clones, roughly 72% occurring once. The synovial fluid came from psoriatic arthritis joints with active inflammation. Material: memory CD8+ T cells from synovial fluid. The subset: bulk memory CD8+ T cells (CD45RA-CD27+/- and CD45RA+CD27-). The receptors come from a human donor with psoriatic arthritis.

The V gene is TRBV19, the J gene TRBJ1-5; 7 bases map to TRBD1. V lost 2 bases to trimming and J lost 6 bases; unmatched junction nucleotides: 7. This CDR3 comprises 15 residues. Germline CDR1 LNHDA, CDR2 SQIVND (reference sequence). CDR3 protein: CASSIFRRGSQPQHF. CDR3 DNA: TGTGCCAGTAGTATATTTCGCAGGGGGAGTCAGCCCCAGCATTTT. Together with reference TRBV19 and TRBJ1-5, the CDR3 gives the full variable domain: DGGITQSPKYLFRKEGQNVTLSCEQNLNHDAMYWYRQDPGQGLRLIYYSQIVNDFQKGDIAEGYSVSREKKESFPLTVTSAQKNPTAFYLCASSIFRRGSQPQHFGDGTRLSIL.

CDR3 protein: CASSLAGANVLTF. The CDR3 DNA follows: TGTGCCAGCAGTTTGGCTGGGGCCAACGTCCTGACTTTC. The chain employs TRBV27 and TRBJ2-6, with D unclear. The CDR3 covers 13 residues. Germline V gene lookup returns CDR1 MNHEY and CDR2 SMNVEV (reference sequence). The germline V and J ends were trimmed by 3 bases and 2 bases, with 2 bases remaining between them.

This sequence joins TRBV21-1 and TRBJ2-5; the DNA was not used to check the table's D call, TRBD2. TRBV21-1 is designated a pseudogene. This CDR3 has 14 residues. DNA of the CDR3: TGTGCCACGACCTGTCCCGGGTTTCAAGAGACCCAGTACTTC. Its protein is CATTCPGFQETQYF.

This CDR3 is CASSYDGDTEAFF. The CDR3 DNA reads as TGTGCCAGCAGTTACGACGGGGACACTGAAGCTTTCTTT. The chain couples TRBV6-6 to TRBJ1-1; D is unresolved. Trimming cost V 2 bases and J 3 bases, with 7 bases left between them. There are 13 residues in the CDR3. The germline CDR1 and CDR2 sequences are MNHNY and SVGAGI (reference sequence).

V usage is TRBV9 and J usage is TRBJ2-2; D might be TRBD2 (6 bases). With 2 bases removed from V and 9 bases from J, the gap between germline ends came to 17 bases. The CDR3 has 15 amino acids. Germline V gives CDR1 SGDLS, CDR2 YYNGEE. The CDR3: CASSVDYTSDRELFF. The CDR3 DNA is TGTGCCAGCAGCGTGGACTATACCTCCGACCGGGAGCTGTTTTTT.

This clone was seen just once. V is TRBV27 and J is TRBJ1-2; D gene uncertain. The V end lost 3 bases, the J end lost 6 bases, and 17 bases lay between the germline ends. Per germline, CDR1 MNHEY and CDR2 SMNVEV (reference sequence). The CDR3 is made up of 15 amino acids. As DNA, the CDR3 is TGTGCCAGCAGTTTTATAGGATCGGGGTCGGATGGCTACACCTTC. Translating it yields CASSFIGSGSDGYTF.

The CDR3 sequence: CASSEWTGGNQPQHF. As DNA, the CDR3 is TGTGCCAGCAGCGAATGGACAGGGGGGAATCAGCCCCAGCATTTT. This chain uses TRBV2 with TRBJ1-5, with 10 bases lining up with TRBD1. Germline V gene data show CDR1 as SNHLY and CDR2 as FYNNEI. CDR3 length: 15 amino acids. The junction had 6 bases not matched to a gene; V was cut back by 6 bases and J by 4 bases. The variable domain in full, with the rest retrieved from reference TRBV2 and TRBJ1-5, is EPEVTQTPSHQVTQMGQEVILRCVPISNHLYFYWYRQILGQKVEFLVSFYNNEISEKSEIFDDQFSVERPDGSNFTLKIRSTKLEDSAMYFCASSEWTGGNQPQHFGDGTRLSIL.

V and J are TRBV14 and TRBJ1-2, with D hard to call. The CDR3 is 14 amino acids. The V end lost 0 bases, the J end lost 7 bases, and 12 bases lay between the germline ends. The germline CDR1 and CDR2 sequences are SGHDN and FVKESK. The CDR3 reads CASSQDWTRGGYTF. The CDR3 DNA sequence: TGTGCCAGCAGCCAAGATTGGACCCGGGGTGGCTACACCTTC.

This clone appeared once. V gene TRBV7-8 combines with J gene TRBJ2-1, with D unclear. This CDR3 has 11 residues. Trimming shortened V by 5 bases and J by 10 bases, and 9 bases separated the two germline ends. The germline V gene encodes CDR1 SGHVS and CDR2 FQNEAQ. CDR3 coding DNA: TGTGCCAGCAGCCCTGGGTCAGAGCAGTTCTTC. Amino acids: CASSPGSEQFF.

This clone was recorded a few times. This rearrangement joins TRBV7-9 to TRBJ1-6; D might be TRBD1 (5 bases). The CDR3 runs to 13 residues. Trimming cost V 1 base and J 9 bases, with 7 bases left between them. Germline CDR1 is SEHNR and CDR2 is FQNEAQ (reference sequence). The CDR3 coding sequence is TGTGCCAGCAGCTTAGACCAGGGTTCACCCCTCCACTTT. Protein product: CASSLDQGSPLHF.

The chain couples TRBV6-6 to TRBJ2-7; TRBD1 matches at 10 bases. The CDR3 loop spans 15 amino acids. From germline, CDR1 is MNHNY and CDR2 SVGAGI (reference sequence). J lost 1 base, V lost 6 bases, and 6 bases had no gene match. CDR3 nucleotide sequence: TGTGCCAGCAGCCTTGACAGGGGGCGATCCTACGAGCAGTACTTC. Protein sequence: CASSLDRGRSYEQYF.

The rearrangement uses TRBV23-1 and TRBJ2-7; 7 bases match TRBD1. TRBV23-1 is an ORF; its function is uncertain. V shed 1 base and J 1 base; nucleotides not matched to a gene: 10. The CDR3 is made up of 17 amino acids. The CDR3 loop reads CASSQLDSGGPSYEQYF. The CDR3 DNA follows: TGCGCCAGCAGTCAATTAGACTCAGGGGGTCCATCCTACGAGCAGTACTTC.

The rearrangement joins TRBV21-1 to TRBJ2-7; the D segment call TRBD1 is taken from the table without a DNA check. TRBV21-1 is given as a pseudogene. This CDR3 comprises 13 residues. DNA of the CDR3: TGTGCCAGCAACTATGGACAGCTATACGAGCAGTACTTC. Protein: CASNYGQLYEQYF.

The chain has TRBV12-5 and TRBJ2-7, with TRBD2 identical over 7 bases. The germline V gene has CDR1 LGHNT and CDR2 FRNRAP. The J segment lost 4 bases and the V segment lost 1 base, leaving 13 bases of the junction unmatched. The length of the CDR3 is 17 residues. In DNA, the CDR3 is TGTGCTAGTGGTTTGGGACCGGGGGGTGTTGTCGGGTACGAGCAGTACTTC. Protein product: CASGLGPGGVVGYEQYF.

The chain uses TRBV7-3 and TRBJ1-1, with D unclear. This CDR3 region has 13 residues. The germline V and J ends were trimmed by 5 bases and 2 bases, with 9 bases remaining between them. Germline V gene data show CDR1 as SGHTA and CDR2 as FQGTGA. This CDR3 reads CASSLTPNTEAFF. CDR3 bases: TGTGCCAGCAGCCTCACACCCAACACTGAAGCTTTCTTT.